The present T cell receptor beta chain was sequenced within a study of blood T cells in healthy people across ages. Whole-study context: For every two T cells, template switching captured about one barcoded beta molecule.

Researchers isolated at least 6 million PBMCs per sample. A second roughly 6 to 12 cycle PCR used barcoded and J-beta primers. TCRdb called the 5' RACE reads again in MiXCR, with one record for every CDR3 protein. The sample consists of 730,000 or so distinct CDR3 sequences, about 43% of them appearing once. The clonotype comes from a man older than 75 in good health. The sequencing input was blood.

CDR3: CASSSDLVSYNEQFF. The CDR3 DNA reads TGCGCCAGCAGCTCAGACCTTGTCTCCTACAATGAGCAGTTCTTC. This chain connects TRBV5-1 to TRBJ2-1; D is uncertain. CDR1 is SGHRS and CDR2 is YFSETQ in the germline V gene. Trimming took off 3 bases at V and 0 bases at J, with 10 bases between the two ends. CDR3 length: 15 residues. Based on the CDR3 plus reference TRBV5-1 and TRBJ2-1, the full variable domain is KAGVTQTPRYLIKTRGQQVTLSCSPISGHRSVSWYQQTPGQGLQFLFEYFSETQRNKGNFPGRFSGRQFSNSRSEMNVSTLELGDSALYLCASSSDLVSYNEQFFGPGTRLTVL.